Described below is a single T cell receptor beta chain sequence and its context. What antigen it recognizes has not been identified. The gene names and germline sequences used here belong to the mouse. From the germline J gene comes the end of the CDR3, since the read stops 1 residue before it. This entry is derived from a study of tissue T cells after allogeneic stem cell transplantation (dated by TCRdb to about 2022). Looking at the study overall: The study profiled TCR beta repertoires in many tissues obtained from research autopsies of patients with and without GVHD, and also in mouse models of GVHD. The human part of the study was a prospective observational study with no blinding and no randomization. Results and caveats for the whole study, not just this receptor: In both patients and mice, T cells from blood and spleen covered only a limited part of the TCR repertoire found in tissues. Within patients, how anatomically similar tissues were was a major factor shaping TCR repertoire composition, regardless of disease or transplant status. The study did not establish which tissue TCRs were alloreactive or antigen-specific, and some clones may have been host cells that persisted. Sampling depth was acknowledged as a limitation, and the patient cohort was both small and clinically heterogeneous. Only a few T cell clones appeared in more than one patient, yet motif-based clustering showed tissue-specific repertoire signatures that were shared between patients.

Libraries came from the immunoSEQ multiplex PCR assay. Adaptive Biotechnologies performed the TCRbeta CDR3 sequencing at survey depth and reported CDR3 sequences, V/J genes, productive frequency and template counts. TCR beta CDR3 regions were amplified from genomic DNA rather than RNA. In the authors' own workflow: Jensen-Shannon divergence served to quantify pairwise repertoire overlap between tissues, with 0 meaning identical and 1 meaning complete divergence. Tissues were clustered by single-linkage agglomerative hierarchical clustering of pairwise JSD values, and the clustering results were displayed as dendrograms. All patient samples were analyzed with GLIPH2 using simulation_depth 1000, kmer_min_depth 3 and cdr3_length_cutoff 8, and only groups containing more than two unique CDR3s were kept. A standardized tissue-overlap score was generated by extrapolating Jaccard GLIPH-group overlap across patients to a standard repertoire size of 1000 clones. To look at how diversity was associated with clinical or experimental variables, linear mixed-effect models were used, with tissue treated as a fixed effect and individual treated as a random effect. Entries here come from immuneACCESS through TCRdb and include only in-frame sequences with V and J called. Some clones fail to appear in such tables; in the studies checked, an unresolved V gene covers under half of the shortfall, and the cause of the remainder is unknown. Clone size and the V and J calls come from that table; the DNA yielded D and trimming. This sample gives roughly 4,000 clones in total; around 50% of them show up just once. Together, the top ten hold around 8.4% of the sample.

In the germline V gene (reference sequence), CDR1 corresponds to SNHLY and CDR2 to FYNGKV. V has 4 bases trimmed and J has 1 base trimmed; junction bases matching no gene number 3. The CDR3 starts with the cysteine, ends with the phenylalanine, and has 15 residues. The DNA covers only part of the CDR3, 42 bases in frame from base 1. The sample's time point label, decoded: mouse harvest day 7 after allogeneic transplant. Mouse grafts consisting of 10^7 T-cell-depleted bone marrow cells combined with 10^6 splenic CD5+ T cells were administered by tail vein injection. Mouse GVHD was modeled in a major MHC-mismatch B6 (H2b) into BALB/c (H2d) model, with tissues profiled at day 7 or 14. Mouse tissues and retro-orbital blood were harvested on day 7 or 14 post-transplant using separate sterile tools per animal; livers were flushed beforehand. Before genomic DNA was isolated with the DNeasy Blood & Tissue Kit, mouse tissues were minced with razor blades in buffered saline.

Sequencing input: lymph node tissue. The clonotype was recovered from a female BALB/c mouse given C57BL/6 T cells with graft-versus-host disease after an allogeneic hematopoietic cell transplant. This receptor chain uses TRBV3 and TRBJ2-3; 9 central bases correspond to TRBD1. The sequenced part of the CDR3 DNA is TGTGCCAGCAGCTCCCGGGACAGGGGTGCAGAAACGCTGTAT. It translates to CASSSRDRGAETLY. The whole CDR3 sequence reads CASSSRDRGAETLYF.